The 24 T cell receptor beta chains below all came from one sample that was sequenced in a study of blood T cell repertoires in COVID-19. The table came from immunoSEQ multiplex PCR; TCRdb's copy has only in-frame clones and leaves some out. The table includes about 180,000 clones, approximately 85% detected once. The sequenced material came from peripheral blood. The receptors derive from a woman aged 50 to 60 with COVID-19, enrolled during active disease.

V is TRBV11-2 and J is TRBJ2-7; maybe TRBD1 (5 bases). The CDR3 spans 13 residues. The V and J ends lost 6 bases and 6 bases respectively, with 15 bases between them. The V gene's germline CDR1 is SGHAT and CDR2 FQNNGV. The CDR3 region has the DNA TGTGCCAGCAGTTTTGGCAGGGTGAGCGAGCAGTACTTC. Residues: CASSFGRVSEQYF.

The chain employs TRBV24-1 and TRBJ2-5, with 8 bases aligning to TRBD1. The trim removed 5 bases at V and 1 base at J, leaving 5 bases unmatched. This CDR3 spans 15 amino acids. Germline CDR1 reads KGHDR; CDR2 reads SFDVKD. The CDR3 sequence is CATSGWTGPQETQYF. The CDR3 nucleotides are TGTGCCACCAGTGGGTGGACAGGGCCCCAAGAGACCCAGTACTTC.

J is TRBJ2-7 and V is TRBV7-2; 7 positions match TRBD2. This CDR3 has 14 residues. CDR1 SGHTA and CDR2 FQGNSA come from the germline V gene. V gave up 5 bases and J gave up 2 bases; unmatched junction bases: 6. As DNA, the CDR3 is TGTGCCAGCAGCCCTCAGCGGGGCCCCTACGAGCAGTACTTC. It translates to CASSPQRGPYEQYF.

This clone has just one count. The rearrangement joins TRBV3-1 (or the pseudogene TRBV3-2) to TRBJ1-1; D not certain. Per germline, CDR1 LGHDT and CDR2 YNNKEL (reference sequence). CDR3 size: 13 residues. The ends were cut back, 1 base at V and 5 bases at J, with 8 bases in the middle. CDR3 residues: CASSQGPVTEAFF. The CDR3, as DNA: TGTGCCAGCAGCCAAGGTCCGGTAACTGAAGCTTTCTTT.

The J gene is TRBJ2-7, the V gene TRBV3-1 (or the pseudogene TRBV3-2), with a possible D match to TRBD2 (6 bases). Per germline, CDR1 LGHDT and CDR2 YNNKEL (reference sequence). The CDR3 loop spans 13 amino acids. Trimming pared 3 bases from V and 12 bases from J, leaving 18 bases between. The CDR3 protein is CASSQGGPSGLYF. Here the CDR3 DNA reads TGTGCCAGCAGCCAGGGGGGACCCTCGGGGTTGTACTTC.

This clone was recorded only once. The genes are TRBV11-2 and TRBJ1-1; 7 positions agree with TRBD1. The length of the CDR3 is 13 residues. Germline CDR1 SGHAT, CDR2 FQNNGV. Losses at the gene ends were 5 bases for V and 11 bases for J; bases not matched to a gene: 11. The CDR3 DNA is TGTGCCAGCAGCGCCTCGACAGGGTTTGGTGCTTTCTTT. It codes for CASSASTGFGAFF.

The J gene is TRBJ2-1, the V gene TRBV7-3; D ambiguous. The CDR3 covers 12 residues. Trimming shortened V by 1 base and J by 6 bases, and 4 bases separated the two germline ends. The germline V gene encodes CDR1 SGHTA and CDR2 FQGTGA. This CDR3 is CASSLIANEQFF. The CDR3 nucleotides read TGTGCCAGCAGCTTAATAGCCAATGAGCAGTTCTTC.

This CDR3 reads CASSQGIPGLGSTDTQYF. CDR3 sequence (DNA): TGCGCCAGCAGCCAAGGCATTCCCGGACTAGGGAGCACAGATACGCAGTATTTT. The chain uses TRBV4-1 and TRBJ2-3, with 7 bases fitting TRBD2. This CDR3 is 18 amino acids long. In germline, CDR1 is MGHRA, CDR2 YSYEKL. V shed 1 base, J shed 0 bases, and the junction held 10 bases outside the gene matches.

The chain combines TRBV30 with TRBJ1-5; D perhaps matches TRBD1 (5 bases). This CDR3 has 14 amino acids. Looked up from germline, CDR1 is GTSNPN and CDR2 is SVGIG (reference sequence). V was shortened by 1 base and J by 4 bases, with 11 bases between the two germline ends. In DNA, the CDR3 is TGTGCCTGGAGTGGGGGCTCGAGGAATCAGCCCCAGCATTTT. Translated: CAWSGGSRNQPQHF.

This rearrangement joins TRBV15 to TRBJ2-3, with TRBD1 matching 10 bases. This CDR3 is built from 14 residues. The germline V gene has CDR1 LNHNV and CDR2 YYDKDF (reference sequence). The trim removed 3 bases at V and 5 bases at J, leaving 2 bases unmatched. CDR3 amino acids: CATSRGQGKDTQYF. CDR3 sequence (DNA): TGTGCCACCAGCAGGGGACAGGGGAAAGATACGCAGTATTTT.

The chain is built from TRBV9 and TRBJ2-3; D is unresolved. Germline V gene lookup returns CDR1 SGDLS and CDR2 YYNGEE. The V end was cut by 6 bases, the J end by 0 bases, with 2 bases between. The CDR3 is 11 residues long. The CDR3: CASTSTDTQYF. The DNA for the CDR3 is TGTGCCAGCACAAGCACAGATACGCAGTATTTT.

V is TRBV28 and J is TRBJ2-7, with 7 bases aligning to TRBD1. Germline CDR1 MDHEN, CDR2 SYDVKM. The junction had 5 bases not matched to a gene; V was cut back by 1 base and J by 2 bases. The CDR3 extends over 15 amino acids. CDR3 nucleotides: TGTGCCAGCAGTTTATCAGGGGGTGGGACCTACGAGCAGTACTTC. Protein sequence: CASSLSGGGTYEQYF.

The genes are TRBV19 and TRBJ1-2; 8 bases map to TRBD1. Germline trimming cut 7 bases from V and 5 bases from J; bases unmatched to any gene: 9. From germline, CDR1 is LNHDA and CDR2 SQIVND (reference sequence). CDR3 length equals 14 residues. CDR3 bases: TGTGCCAGTACCATAGGAGGGGACAGGTATGGCTACACCTTC. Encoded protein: CASTIGGDRYGYTF.

The CDR3 coding sequence is TGTGCCAGCTCACCATGGGCAGAAATAAACTCTGGAAACACCATATATTTT. Protein product: CASSPWAEINSGNTIYF. The chain links TRBV18 to TRBJ1-3; D gene unclear. Trimming removed 2 bases at V and 0 bases at J, with 14 bases between. CDR1 is KGHSH and CDR2 is LQKENI in the germline V gene. The CDR3 loop spans 17 amino acids.

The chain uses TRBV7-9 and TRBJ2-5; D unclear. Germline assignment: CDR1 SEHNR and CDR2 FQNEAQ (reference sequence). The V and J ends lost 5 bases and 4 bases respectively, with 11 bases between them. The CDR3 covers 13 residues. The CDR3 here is CASSPRVGETQYF. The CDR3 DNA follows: TGTGCCAGCAGCCCCCGGGTGGGAGAGACCCAGTACTTC.

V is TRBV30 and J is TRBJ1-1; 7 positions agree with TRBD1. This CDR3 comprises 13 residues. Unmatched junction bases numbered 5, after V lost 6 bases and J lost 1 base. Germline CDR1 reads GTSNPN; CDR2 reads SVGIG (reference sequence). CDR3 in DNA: TGTGCCTGTACGGGACAGCAGAACACTGAAGCTTTCTTT. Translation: CACTGQQNTEAFF.

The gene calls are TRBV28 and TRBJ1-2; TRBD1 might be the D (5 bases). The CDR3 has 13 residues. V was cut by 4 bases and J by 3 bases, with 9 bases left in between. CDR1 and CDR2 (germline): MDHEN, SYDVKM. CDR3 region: CASSSPGDYGYTF. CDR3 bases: TGTGCCAGCAGTTCCCCGGGGGACTATGGCTACACCTTC.

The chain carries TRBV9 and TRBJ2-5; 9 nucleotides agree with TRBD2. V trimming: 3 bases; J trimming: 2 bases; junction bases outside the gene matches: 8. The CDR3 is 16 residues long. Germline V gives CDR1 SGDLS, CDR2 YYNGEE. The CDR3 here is CASSGERGVDQETQYF. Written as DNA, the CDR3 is TGTGCCAGCAGCGGAGAGCGGGGGGTAGATCAAGAGACCCAGTACTTC.

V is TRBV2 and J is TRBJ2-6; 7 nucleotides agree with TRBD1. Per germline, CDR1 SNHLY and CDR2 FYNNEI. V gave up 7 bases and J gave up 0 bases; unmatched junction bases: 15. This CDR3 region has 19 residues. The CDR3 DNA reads TGTGCCAGCAAACGGACAGGATTCTCTTTCTTCTCTGGGGCCAACGTCCTGACTTTC. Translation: CASKRTGFSFFSGANVLTF.

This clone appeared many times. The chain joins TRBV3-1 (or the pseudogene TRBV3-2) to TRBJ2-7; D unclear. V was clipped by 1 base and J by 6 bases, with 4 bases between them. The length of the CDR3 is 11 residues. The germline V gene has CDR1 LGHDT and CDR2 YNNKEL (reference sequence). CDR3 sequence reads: CASSQAREQYF. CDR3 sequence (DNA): TGTGCCAGCAGCCAAGCCCGCGAGCAGTACTTC.

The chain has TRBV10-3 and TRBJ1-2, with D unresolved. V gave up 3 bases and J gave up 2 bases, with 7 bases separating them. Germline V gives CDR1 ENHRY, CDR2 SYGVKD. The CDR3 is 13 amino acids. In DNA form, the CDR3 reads TGTGCCATCAGTGACCGTCAGAACTATGGCTACACCTTC. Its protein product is CAISDRQNYGYTF.

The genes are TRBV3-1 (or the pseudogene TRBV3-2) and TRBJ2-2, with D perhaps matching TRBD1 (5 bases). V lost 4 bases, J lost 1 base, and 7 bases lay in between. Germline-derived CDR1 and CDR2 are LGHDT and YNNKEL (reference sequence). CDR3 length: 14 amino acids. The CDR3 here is CASSPQGNTGELFF. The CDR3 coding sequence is TGTGCCAGCAGCCCCCAGGGGAACACCGGGGAGCTGTTTTTT.

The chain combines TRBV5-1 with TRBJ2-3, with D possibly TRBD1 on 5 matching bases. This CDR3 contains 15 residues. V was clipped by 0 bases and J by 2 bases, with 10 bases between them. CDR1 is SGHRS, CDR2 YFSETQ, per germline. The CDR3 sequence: CASSLGTPSTDTQYF. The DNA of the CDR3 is TGCGCCAGCAGCTTGGGGACACCATCCACAGATACGCAGTATTTT.

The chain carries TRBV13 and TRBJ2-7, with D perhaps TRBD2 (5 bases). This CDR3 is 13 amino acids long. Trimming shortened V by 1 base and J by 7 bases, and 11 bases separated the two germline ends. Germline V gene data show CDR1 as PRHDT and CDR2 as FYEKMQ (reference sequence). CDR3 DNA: TGTGCCAGCAGCTTAGTGGACGGGGAGGAGCAGTACTTC. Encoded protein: CASSLVDGEEQYF.